The clone carrying this T cell receptor (beta chain) was detected ten times or more. Deletions cut 2 bases from V and 9 bases from J, with 17 bases between. This CDR3 spans 14 amino acids. CDR1 is MDHEN and CDR2 is SYDVKM in the germline V gene. The sample belongs to a study of Graves' ophthalmopathy and Graves' hyperthyroidism. Amplification of TCR beta CDR3 regions used RNA transcripts. RT-PCR in the first round used HTBI primers; a second-round multiplex PCR followed. One entry per CDR3 protein, called by TCRdb with MiXCR from the multiplex PCR reads. The data hold about 480,000 distinct CDR3 sequences, with around 15% observed a single time.

The sequence was collected from a young woman with Graves' ophthalmopathy. V is TRBV28 and J is TRBJ2-7, with D perhaps TRBD2 (6 bases). Sequencing input: blood. The CDR3 spells CASSLGGSRLGQYF. The CDR3 nucleotides are TGTGCCAGCAGTTTAGGGGGGAGTAGGTTGGGGCAGTACTTC.